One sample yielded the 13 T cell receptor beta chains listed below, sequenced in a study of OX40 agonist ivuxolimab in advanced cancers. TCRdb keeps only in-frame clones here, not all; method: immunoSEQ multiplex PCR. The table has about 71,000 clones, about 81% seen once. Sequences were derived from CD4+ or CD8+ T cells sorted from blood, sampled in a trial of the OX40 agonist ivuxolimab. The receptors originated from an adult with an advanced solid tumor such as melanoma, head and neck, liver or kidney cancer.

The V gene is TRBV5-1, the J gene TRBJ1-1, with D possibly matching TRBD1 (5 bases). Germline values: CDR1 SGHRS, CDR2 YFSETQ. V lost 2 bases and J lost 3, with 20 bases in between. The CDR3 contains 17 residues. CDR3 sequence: CASSFGGGSPGYTEAFF. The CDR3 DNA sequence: TGCGCCAGCAGCTTTGGTGGGGGGTCCCCGGGGTACACTGAAGCTTTCTTT.

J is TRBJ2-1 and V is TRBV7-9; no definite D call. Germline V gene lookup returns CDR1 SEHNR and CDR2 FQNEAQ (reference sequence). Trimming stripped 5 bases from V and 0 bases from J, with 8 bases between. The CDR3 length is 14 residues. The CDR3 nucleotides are TGTGCCAGCAGCCCGTTGTTCTCCTACAATGAGCAGTTCTTC. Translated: CASSPLFSYNEQFF.

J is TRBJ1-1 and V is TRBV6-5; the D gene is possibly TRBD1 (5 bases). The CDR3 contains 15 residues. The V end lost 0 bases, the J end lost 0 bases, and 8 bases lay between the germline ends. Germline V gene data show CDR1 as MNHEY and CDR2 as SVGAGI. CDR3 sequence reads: CASSYSGLLNTEAFF. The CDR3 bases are TGTGCCAGCAGTTACTCGGGACTTCTGAACACTGAAGCTTTCTTT.

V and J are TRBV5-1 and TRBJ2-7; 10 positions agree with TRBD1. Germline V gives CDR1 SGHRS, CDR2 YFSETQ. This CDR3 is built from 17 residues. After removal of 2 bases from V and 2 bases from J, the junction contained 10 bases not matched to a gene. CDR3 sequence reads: CASSLPPGTGATYEQYF. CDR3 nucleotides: TGCGCCAGCAGCTTACCGCCCGGGACAGGGGCAACCTACGAGCAGTACTTC.

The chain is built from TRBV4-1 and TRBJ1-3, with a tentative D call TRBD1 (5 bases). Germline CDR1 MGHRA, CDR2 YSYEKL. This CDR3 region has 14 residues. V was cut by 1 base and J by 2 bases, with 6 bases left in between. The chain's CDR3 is CASSQAGPGNTIYF. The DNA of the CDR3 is TGCGCCAGCAGCCAAGCAGGGCCTGGAAACACCATATATTTT.

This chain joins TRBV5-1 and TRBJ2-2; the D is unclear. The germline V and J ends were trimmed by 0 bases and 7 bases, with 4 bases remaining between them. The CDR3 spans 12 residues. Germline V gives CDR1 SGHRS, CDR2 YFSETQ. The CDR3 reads CASSLGHGELFF. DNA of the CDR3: TGCGCCAGCAGCTTGGGTCACGGGGAGCTGTTTTTT.

Written as DNA, the CDR3 is TGTGCCAGCAGTTTTATAGCGGGAGGCCCCCCTTTTGAGCAGTACTTC. Translated: CASSFIAGGPPFEQYF. V is TRBV6-5 and J is TRBJ2-7; 10 bases line up with TRBD2. The CDR3 is 16 amino acids. V was pared by 4 bases and J by 7 bases, with 13 bases of the junction left unmatched. Germline loops: CDR1 MNHEY, CDR2 SVGAGI.

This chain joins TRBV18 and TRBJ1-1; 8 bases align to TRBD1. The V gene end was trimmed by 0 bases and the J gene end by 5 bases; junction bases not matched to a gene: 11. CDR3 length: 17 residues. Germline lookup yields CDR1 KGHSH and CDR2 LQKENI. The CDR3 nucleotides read TGTGCCAGCTCACCACCCGGGACAGGTGGAACGGGTACTGAAGCTTTCTTT. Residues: CASSPPGTGGTGTEAFF.

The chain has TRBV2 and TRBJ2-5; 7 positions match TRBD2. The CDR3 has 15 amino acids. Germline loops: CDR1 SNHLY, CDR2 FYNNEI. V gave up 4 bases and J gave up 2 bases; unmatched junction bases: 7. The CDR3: CASSVLLAKQETQYF. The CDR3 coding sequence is TGTGCCAGCAGTGTCTTACTAGCGAAACAAGAGACCCAGTACTTC.

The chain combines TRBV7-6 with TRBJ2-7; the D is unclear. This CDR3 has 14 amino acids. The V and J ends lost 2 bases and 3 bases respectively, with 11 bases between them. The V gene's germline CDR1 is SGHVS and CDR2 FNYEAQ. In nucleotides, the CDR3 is TGTGCCAGCAGCTTATCCCATAGAGGCTACGAGCAGTACTTC. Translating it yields CASSLSHRGYEQYF.

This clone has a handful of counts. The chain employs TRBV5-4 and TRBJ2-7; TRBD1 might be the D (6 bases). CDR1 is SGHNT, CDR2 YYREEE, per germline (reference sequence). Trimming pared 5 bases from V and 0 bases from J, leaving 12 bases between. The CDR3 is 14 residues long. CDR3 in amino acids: CASRDGQSSYEQYF. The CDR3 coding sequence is TGTGCCAGCAGGGATGGACAGAGCTCCTACGAGCAGTACTTC.

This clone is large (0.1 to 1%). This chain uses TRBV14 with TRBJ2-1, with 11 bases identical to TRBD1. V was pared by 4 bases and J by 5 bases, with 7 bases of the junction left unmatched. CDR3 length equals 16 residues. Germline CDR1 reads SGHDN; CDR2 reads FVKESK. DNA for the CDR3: TGTGCCAGCAGCCGTATTCCGGGACAGGGGGACAATGAGCAGTTCTTC. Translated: CASSRIPGQGDNEQFF.

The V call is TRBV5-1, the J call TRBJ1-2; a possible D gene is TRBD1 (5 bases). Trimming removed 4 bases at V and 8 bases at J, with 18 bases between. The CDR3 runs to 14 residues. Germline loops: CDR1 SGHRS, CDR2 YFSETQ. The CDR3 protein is CASSIETAMGGYTF. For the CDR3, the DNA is TGCGCCAGCAGCATTGAGACAGCGATGGGAGGCTACACCTTC.